A single sample gave rise to the 27 T cell receptor beta chains below, sequenced in a study of vaccination effects on CD4 cells after COVID-19. With the ViraFEST assay, the study expanded antigen-specific CD4+ T cells using viral peptide pools, then sequenced them. Culture proceeded for approximately 10 days, and CD4+ T cells were then isolated. This person's SARS-CoV-2 infection, confirmed by PCR, occurred between March and December 2020. BNT162b2 vaccine or mRNA-1273 vaccine was given to participants in two doses. Their cognate antigens are unknown. The data were produced by immunoSEQ multiplex PCR, yet TCRdb's version contains in-frame clones alone and is incomplete. The data contain 14,000 or so clones, roughly 78% of them singletons. Sample: CD4+ T cells from PBMCs cultured with HCoV-NL63 spike peptides, taken after COVID-19 vaccination. These receptors came from a human donor who had a prior SARS-CoV-2 infection.

J is TRBJ1-4 and V is TRBV11-2, with D tentatively TRBD1 (6 bases). Germline V gene sequence: CDR1 SGHAT, CDR2 FQNNGV. Trimming took 3 bases from V and 0 from J, leaving 20 bases between them. The CDR3 consists of 19 residues. The CDR3 reads CASSFFLRTSGATNEKLFF. The CDR3 DNA follows: TGTGCCAGCAGCTTCTTTCTCCGGACCTCAGGGGCAACTAATGAAAAACTGTTTTTT.

The genes are TRBV7-9 and TRBJ2-3; 12 positions match TRBD2. From germline, CDR1 is SEHNR and CDR2 FQNEAQ (reference sequence). V lost 3 bases and J lost 2; bases outside the gene matches: 12. The CDR3 spans 19 residues. The CDR3 nucleotides read TGTGCCAGCAGCTTCCTGACTAGCGGGGGCCCTCGAAACACAGATACGCAGTATTTT. Amino acids: CASSFLTSGGPRNTDTQYF. The full variable domain, completed using reference TRBV7-9 and TRBJ2-3, is DTGVSQNPRHKITKRGQNVTFRCDPISEHNRLYWYRQTLGQGPEFLTYFQNEAQLEKSRLLSDRFSAERPKGSFSTLEIQRTEQGDSAMYLCASSFLTSGGPRNTDTQYFGPGTRLTVL.

The chain is built from TRBV6-6 and TRBJ2-7, with D hard to call. The CDR3 runs 15 residues. The germline gives CDR1 MNHNY, CDR2 SVGAGI (reference sequence). The germline V and J ends were trimmed by 2 bases and 0 bases, with 11 bases remaining between them. The CDR3 loop is CASSYPARHSYEQYF. CDR3 bases: TGTGCCAGCAGTTACCCGGCCCGACACTCCTACGAGCAGTACTTC.

This clone appeared a single time. The rearrangement links TRBV4-1 to TRBJ2-1, with 7 bases identical to TRBD2. This CDR3 has 16 amino acids. Germline CDR1 reads MGHRA; CDR2 reads YSYEKL. The V segment lost 4 bases and the J segment 6 bases; nucleotides outside the gene matches: 12. DNA for the CDR3: TGCGCCAGCAGCCCCACCCGAGGAGCGGGAATCAATGAGCAGTTCTTC. Protein product: CASSPTRGAGINEQFF.

This clone was observed a few times. V usage is TRBV2 and J usage is TRBJ1-6, with no clear D. This CDR3 comprises 11 residues. V lost 1 base and J lost 9, with 1 base in between. The germline gives CDR1 SNHLY, CDR2 FYNNEI. The CDR3 loop is CASSEGSPLHF. As DNA, the CDR3 is TGTGCCAGCAGTGAAGGTTCACCCCTCCACTTT.

This clone was counted once. This rearrangement joins TRBV9 to TRBJ1-1; D perhaps matches TRBD1 (6 bases). CDR3 size: 14 residues. Trimming cost V 0 bases and J 4 bases, with 10 bases left between them. Germline values: CDR1 SGDLS, CDR2 YYNGEE. CDR3 amino acids: CASSVDPRGTEAFF. The CDR3 nucleotides read TGTGCCAGCAGCGTAGATCCCAGGGGCACTGAAGCTTTCTTT.

The chain joins TRBV6-5 to TRBJ1-6, with D uncertain. Trimming took 10 bases from V and 3 from J, leaving 13 bases between them. Germline CDR1 and CDR2: MNHEY and SVGAGI. There are 14 residues in the CDR3. This CDR3 is CATGEVRYNSPLHF. CDR3 in DNA: TGTGCCACCGGGGAGGTCCGCTATAATTCACCCCTCCACTTT.

This chain joins TRBV7-8 and TRBJ2-7; unclear D gene. This CDR3 contains 12 residues. Trimming removed 6 bases at V and 5 bases at J, with 11 bases between. Looked up from germline, CDR1 is SGHVS and CDR2 is FQNEAQ. The DNA for the CDR3 is TGTGCCAGCAGTTACGTCCGGCACGAGCAGTACTTC. Translating it yields CASSYVRHEQYF.

CDR3 sequence reads: CASSQELRDEQFF. Written as DNA, the CDR3 is TGCGCCAGCAGCCAAGAACTGAGGGATGAGCAGTTCTTC. The chain has TRBV4-3 and TRBJ2-1; maybe TRBD2 (5 bases). V shed 0 bases and J shed 8 bases, with 8 bases lying between them. The germline gives CDR1 LGHNA, CDR2 YSLEER. The CDR3 contains 13 residues.

This clone qualifies as large. The chain is built from TRBV10-3 and TRBJ2-6; weak D call: TRBD1 (6 bases). CDR3 length equals 15 residues. Trimming stripped 4 bases from V and 0 bases from J, with 7 bases between. The germline V gene has CDR1 ENHRY and CDR2 SYGVKD. CDR3 protein: CAISGTVSGANVLTF. In DNA form, the CDR3 reads TGTGCCATCAGTGGGACAGTCTCTGGGGCCAACGTCCTGACTTTC.

This chain joins TRBV10-3 and TRBJ2-3; maybe TRBD2 (6 bases). Trimming left V 6 bases short and J 2 bases short, with 15 bases between. The germline gives CDR1 ENHRY, CDR2 SYGVKD. The CDR3 loop spans 15 amino acids. CDR3 sequence (DNA): TGTGCCATCAGCGGGGGACTTCCGCCCACAGATACGCAGTATTTT. Amino acids: CAISGGLPPTDTQYF.

The rearrangement links TRBV2 to TRBJ1-1; D uncertain. V lost 7 bases, J lost 7 bases, and 13 bases lay in between. There are 12 residues in the CDR3. CDR1 and CDR2 from the germline V gene are SNHLY and FYNNEI. In DNA, the CDR3 is TGTGCCAGCAACTACGGAAACCTTGAAGCTTTCTTT. Translated: CASNYGNLEAFF. Combining the CDR3 with reference TRBV2 and TRBJ1-1 gives the whole variable domain EPEVTQTPSHQVTQMGQEVILRCVPISNHLYFYWYRQILGQKVEFLVSFYNNEISEKSEIFDDQFSVERPDGSNFTLKIRSTKLEDSAMYFCASNYGNLEAFFGQGTRLTVV.

The chain employs TRBV19 and TRBJ2-5, with D possibly TRBD1 on 5 matching bases. CDR3 size: 13 residues. V lost 9 bases to trimming and J lost 0 bases, with 11 bases between them. The germline V gene encodes CDR1 LNHDA and CDR2 SQIVND (reference sequence). The CDR3 nucleotides are TGTGCCAGCGCGCAGGGATACCAAGAGACCCAGTACTTC. Its protein is CASAQGYQETQYF. The whole variable domain, filled in from reference TRBV19 and TRBJ2-5, reads DGGITQSPKYLFRKEGQNVTLSCEQNLNHDAMYWYRQDPGQGLRLIYYSQIVNDFQKGDIAEGYSVSREKKESFPLTVTSAQKNPTAFYLCASAQGYQETQYFGPGTRLLVL.

The chain is built from TRBV5-1 and TRBJ2-3; the D gene is possibly TRBD2 (5 bases). Germline CDR1 reads SGHRS; CDR2 reads YFSETQ. There are 14 residues in the CDR3. Trimming shortened V by 5 bases and J by 1 base, and 11 bases separated the two germline ends. This CDR3 reads CASSTRRRTDTQYF. The CDR3 DNA reads TGCGCCAGCAGTACCCGGAGGCGCACAGATACGCAGTATTTT.

V and J are TRBV7-2 and TRBJ2-7, with TRBD1 matching over 7 bases. CDR3 length: 15 amino acids. Germline lookup yields CDR1 SGHTA and CDR2 FQGNSA. V gave up 5 bases and J gave up 0 bases; unmatched junction bases: 7. CDR3 nucleotides: TGTGCCAGCAGCCAGGGGACAGTCTCCTCCTACGAGCAGTACTTC. As protein: CASSQGTVSSYEQYF.

The rearrangement uses TRBV27 and TRBJ1-1; the D gene is possibly TRBD1 (5 bases). CDR3 length: 18 residues. V shed 4 bases and J shed 6 bases, with 27 bases lying between them. Germline CDR1 is MNHEY and CDR2 is SMNVEV (reference sequence). The CDR3 nucleotides are TGTGCCAGCAGTTCAATATCTAGCCGGGCTAAAAAACAGGCTGAAGCTTTCTTT. Protein sequence: CASSSISSRAKKQAEAFF.

The CDR3 protein is CASSNWANQPQHF. DNA for the CDR3: TGTGCCAGCAGTAATTGGGCAAATCAGCCCCAGCATTTT. This rearrangement joins TRBV2 to TRBJ1-5; D ambiguous. The CDR3 extends over 13 amino acids. CDR1 and CDR2 (germline): SNHLY, FYNNEI. Trimming left V 5 bases short and J 4 bases short, with 9 bases between.

This clone was observed a single time. This sequence joins TRBV12-3 or TRBV12-4 and TRBJ1-2; D ambiguous. With 1 base removed from V and 6 bases from J, the gap between germline ends came to 9 bases. The CDR3 totals 13 residues. The CDR3 DNA follows: TGTGCCAGCAGTTTAGAGGCAGAGGATGGCTACACCTTC. Encoded protein: CASSLEAEDGYTF.

The chain links TRBV6-1 to TRBJ2-7; 8 positions agree with TRBD2. This CDR3 has 14 amino acids. With V trimmed by 6 bases and J by 2 bases, 6 bases remained unmatched. Germline V gene data show CDR1 as MNHNS and CDR2 as SASEGT. The CDR3 here is CASRAGVGPYEQYF. DNA of the CDR3: TGTGCCAGCAGAGCGGGAGTTGGACCCTACGAGCAGTACTTC.

The genes are TRBV19 and TRBJ1-6, with TRBD1 matching 7 bases. Germline assignment: CDR1 LNHDA and CDR2 SQIVND (reference sequence). The V and J ends lost 4 bases and 9 bases, in that order; junction bases with no gene match: 9. CDR3 length equals 15 residues. CDR3 amino acids: CASSRRQGEGSPLHF. For the CDR3, the DNA is TGTGCCAGTAGTAGGAGACAGGGAGAAGGTTCACCCCTCCACTTT.

This rearrangement joins TRBV14 to TRBJ1-4, with D possibly matching TRBD1 (5 bases). This CDR3 is 16 amino acids long. Germline V gives CDR1 SGHDN, CDR2 FVKESK. The V end lost 1 base, the J end lost 8 bases, and 17 bases lay between the germline ends. CDR3 residues: CASSQVVMQGTEKLFF. As DNA, the CDR3 is TGTGCCAGCAGCCAAGTCGTAATGCAGGGCACCGAAAAACTGTTTTTT.

V and J are TRBV5-6 and TRBJ1-1, with TRBD1 identical over 8 bases. The V gene end was trimmed by 5 bases and the J gene end by 0 bases; junction bases not matched to a gene: 3. Germline CDR1 SGHDT, CDR2 YYEEEE. CDR3 length: 14 residues. The CDR3 here is CASRRTGLNTEAFF. The CDR3 DNA follows: TGTGCCAGCAGAAGGACAGGGTTGAACACTGAAGCTTTCTTT.

The rearrangement uses TRBV20-1 and TRBJ1-2, with D unclear. The CDR3 has 11 residues. The V gene's germline CDR1 is DFQATT and CDR2 SNEGSKA (reference sequence). Trimming pared 5 bases from V and 3 bases from J, leaving 7 bases between. As DNA, the CDR3 is TGCAGTGCTGGCGGGGACTATGGCTACACCTTC. Translation: CSAGGDYGYTF.

The count of this clone is one. The chain joins TRBV7-8 to TRBJ2-5; TRBD1 matches at 10 bases. The CDR3 is 16 amino acids. Germline V gene data show CDR1 as SGHVS and CDR2 as FQNEAQ. J lost 5 bases, V lost 5 bases, and 11 bases had no gene match. The CDR3 nucleotides read TGTGCCAGCAGCCCTTCAAGGACAGGGGGTTTTGAGACCCAGTACTTC. Protein: CASSPSRTGGFETQYF.

The chain uses TRBV10-3 and TRBJ2-1; D is unresolved. Per germline, CDR1 ENHRY and CDR2 SYGVKD. This CDR3 comprises 15 residues. V was pared by 0 bases and J by 2 bases, with 8 bases between. As DNA, the CDR3 is TGTGCCATCAGTGAGTCCAACGGCCCCTACAATGAGCAGTTCTTC. Protein sequence: CAISESNGPYNEQFF.

This clone has more than one count but fewer than ten. The chain is built from TRBV4-2 and TRBJ2-1; possibly TRBD2 for D (6 bases). The CDR3 totals 15 residues. Germline V lookup: CDR1 LGHNA, CDR2 YNFKEQ. Trimming cost V 4 bases and J 6 bases, with 16 bases left between them. The CDR3 sequence: CASSLRGDSGNEQFF. CDR3 nucleotides: TGTGCCAGCAGCCTAAGAGGGGATAGCGGCAATGAGCAGTTCTTC.

V is TRBV5-6 and J is TRBJ2-1; D is unresolved. Trimming removed 0 bases from V and 2 bases from J, with 3 bases in between. This CDR3 is 13 amino acids long. Germline CDR1 and CDR2: SGHDT and YYEEEE. The CDR3 DNA follows: TGTGCCAGCAGCTTGGACACCTACAATGAGCAGTTCTTC. It specifies CASSLDTYNEQFF.